This T cell receptor beta chain was documented in a study of blood T cell repertoires in COVID-19. Authors' analysis steps: Nucleated cell counts were estimated from reference gene primer amplification. This table comes from immunoSEQ multiplex PCR, and its TCRdb copy is limited to in-frame clones, with some not included. That table is the source of V, J and clone size, and D and trimming were worked out from the DNA. This table holds 75,000 to 100,000 clones, 80% to 90% found once. The CDR3 is 12 residues long. Germline V gene lookup returns CDR1 KGHSH and CDR2 LQKENI. With 8 bases removed from V and 5 bases from J, the gap between germline ends came to 9 bases.

The chain joins TRBV18 to TRBJ2-2; perhaps TRBD1 as D (5 bases). The specimen was peripheral blood. This receptor was obtained from an elderly woman with acute or convalescent COVID-19. This CDR3 reads CASRRQTGELFF. For the CDR3, the DNA is TGTGCCAGCCGTCGACAGACCGGGGAGCTGTTTTTT.